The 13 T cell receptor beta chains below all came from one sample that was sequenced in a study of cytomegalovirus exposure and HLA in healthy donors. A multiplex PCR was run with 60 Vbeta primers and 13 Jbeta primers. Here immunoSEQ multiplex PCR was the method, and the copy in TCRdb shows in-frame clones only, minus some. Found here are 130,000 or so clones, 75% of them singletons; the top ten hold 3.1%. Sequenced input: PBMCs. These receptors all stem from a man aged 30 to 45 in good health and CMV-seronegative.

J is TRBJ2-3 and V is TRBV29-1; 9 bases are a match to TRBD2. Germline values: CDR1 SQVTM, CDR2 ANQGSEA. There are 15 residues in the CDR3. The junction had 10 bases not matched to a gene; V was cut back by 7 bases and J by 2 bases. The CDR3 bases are TGCAGCGCCAAGACTAGCGGAATACTCACAGATACGCAGTATTTT. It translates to CSAKTSGILTDTQYF.

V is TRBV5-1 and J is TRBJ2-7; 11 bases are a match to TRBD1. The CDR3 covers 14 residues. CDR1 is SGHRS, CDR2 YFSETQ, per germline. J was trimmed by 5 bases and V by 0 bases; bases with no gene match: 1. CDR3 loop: CASSLGTGGDEQYF. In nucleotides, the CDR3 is TGCGCCAGCAGCTTGGGGACAGGGGGCGACGAGCAGTACTTC.

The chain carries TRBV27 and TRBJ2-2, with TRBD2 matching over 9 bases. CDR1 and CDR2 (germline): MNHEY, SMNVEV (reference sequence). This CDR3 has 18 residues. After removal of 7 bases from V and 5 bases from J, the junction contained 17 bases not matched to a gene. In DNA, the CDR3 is TGTGCCAGCACCCCGACCGCCGGGACTAGCAGTTGGACCGGGGAGCTGTTTTTT. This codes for CASTPTAGTSSWTGELFF.

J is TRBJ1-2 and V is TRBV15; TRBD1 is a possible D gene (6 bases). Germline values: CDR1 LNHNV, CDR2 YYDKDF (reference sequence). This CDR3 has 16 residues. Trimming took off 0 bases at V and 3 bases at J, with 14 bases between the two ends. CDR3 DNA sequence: TGTGCCACCAGCAGAGATCGCCCCCCAGGGGACTATGGCTACACCTTC. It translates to CATSRDRPPGDYGYTF.

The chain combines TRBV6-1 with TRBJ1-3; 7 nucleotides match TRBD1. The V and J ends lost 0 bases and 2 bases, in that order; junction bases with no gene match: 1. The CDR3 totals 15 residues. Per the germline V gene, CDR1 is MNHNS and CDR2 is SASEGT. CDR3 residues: CASSEATGPGNTIYF. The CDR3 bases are TGTGCCAGCAGTGAAGCGACAGGGCCTGGAAACACCATATATTTT.

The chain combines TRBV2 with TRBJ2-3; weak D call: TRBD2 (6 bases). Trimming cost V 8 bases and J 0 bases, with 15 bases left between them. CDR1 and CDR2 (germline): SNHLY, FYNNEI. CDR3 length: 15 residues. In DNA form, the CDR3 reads TGTGCCAGCTGGTTCGTGGGACTCAGCACAGATACGCAGTATTTT. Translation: CASWFVGLSTDTQYF. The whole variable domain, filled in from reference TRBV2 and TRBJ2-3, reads EPEVTQTPSHQVTQMGQEVILRCVPISNHLYFYWYRQILGQKVEFLVSFYNNEISEKSEIFDDQFSVERPDGSNFTLKIRSTKLEDSAMYFCASWFVGLSTDTQYFGPGTRLTVL.

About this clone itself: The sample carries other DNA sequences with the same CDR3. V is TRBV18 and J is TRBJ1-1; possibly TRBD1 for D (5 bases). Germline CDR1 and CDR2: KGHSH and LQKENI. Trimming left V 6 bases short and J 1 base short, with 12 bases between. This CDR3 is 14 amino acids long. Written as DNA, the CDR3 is TGTGCCAGCTCCCCCACAGGAACGAACACTGAAGCTTTCTTT. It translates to CASSPTGTNTEAFF.

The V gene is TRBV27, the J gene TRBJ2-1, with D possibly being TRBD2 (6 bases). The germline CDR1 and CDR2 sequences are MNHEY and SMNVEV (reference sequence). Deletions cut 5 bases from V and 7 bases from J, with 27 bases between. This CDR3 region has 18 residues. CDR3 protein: CASSPAPIADRGWNEQFF. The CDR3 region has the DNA TGTGCCAGCAGTCCTGCCCCGATAGCGGACCGTGGGTGGAATGAGCAGTTCTTC.

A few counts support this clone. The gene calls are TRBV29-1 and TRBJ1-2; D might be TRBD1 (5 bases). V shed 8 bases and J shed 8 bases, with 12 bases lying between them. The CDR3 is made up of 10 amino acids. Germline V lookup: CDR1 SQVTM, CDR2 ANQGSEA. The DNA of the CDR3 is TGCAGCTCCGGAGGGGACGGCTACACCTTC. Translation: CSSGGDGYTF.

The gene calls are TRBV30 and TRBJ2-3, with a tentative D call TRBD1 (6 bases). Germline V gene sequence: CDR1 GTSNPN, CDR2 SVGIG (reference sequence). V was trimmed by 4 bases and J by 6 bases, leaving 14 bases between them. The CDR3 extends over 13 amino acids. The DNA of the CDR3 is TGTGCCTGGAATTACAGGGACGGGGATACGCAGTATTTT. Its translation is CAWNYRDGDTQYF.

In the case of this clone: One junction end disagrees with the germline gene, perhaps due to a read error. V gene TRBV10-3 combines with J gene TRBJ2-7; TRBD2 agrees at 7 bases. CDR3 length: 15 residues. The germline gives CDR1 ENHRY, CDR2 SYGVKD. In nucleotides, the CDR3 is TGTGCCGTCAGTGAAGGAGTAGCGGGCCTCTACGAGCAGTACTTC. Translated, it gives CAVSEGVAGLYEQYF.

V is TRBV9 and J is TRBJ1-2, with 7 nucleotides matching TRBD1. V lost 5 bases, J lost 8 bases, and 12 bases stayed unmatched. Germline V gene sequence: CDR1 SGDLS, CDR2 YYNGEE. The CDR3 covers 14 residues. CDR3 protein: CASRGGQPIWGYTF. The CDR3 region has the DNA TGTGCCAGCAGAGGGGGACAGCCGATATGGGGCTACACCTTC.

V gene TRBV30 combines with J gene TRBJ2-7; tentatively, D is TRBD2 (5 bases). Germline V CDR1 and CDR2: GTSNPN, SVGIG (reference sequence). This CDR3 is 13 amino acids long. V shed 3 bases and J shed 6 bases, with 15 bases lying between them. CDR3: CAWRALYRGEQYF. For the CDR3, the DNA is TGTGCCTGGAGGGCTCTCTACCGGGGCGAGCAGTACTTC.